This entry describes one T cell receptor beta chain. It has no known antigen specificity. Base qualities are not recorded, but no much larger clone differs from it by a single base. Collaborating institutions collected whole blood in K2EDTA tubes following their own protocols. For TCRbeta analysis, collaborators shipped samples in one of three forms: frozen whole blood, isolated PBMCs, or DNA extracted from either of those sample types. As encoded in the germline V gene, CDR1 is KGHSH while CDR2 is LQKENI. The CDR3 runs 16 amino acids, cysteine and phenylalanine included. The entry retains the CDR3 DNA only, 48 bases that are in frame from base 1. V ends up 6 bases short and J 4 bases short, with an unmatched junction base count of 14. TCRbeta CDR3 regions were amplified from genomic DNA by means of the immunoSEQ Assay, a bias-controlled multiplex PCR. Per the original workflow: Nucleated cell counts per sample were estimated from amplification of reference gene primers within the assay. To quantify the absolute abundance of each unique TCRbeta CDR3 rearrangement, sequence reads were collapsed and filtered. For each sample, productive Simpson clonality was calculated as the square root of Simpson's diversity index across productive rearrangements. As stored in TCRdb, this immuneACCESS dataset retains in-frame rearrangements with V and J assigned. A fraction of the clones does not appear; measured against another copy, unresolved V genes explain less than half of the discrepancy, and the remainder lacks a known reason. For V, J and clone size, that table is used; D and trimming come from the DNA. For this sample the table gives approximately 130,000 clones, of which around three quarters were detected only once. The ten largest account for approximately 11% of the sample.

This entry comes from a study of blood T cell repertoires in COVID-19 (dated by TCRdb to 2018 to 2021). Notes on the research overall: The collaborator samples originated in the United States, Italy and Spain and spanned the acute and convalescent phases of COVID-19. The samples were drawn from the first 160 participants of the ongoing ImmuneRACE study and from 1,200 or so subjects provided by 6 global collaborators. Sample metadata almost always included a de-identified subject ID, COVID-19 status, age in years and sex. The repertoires were made available in a free public database intended to serve as a resource for research on the immune response to SARS-CoV-2. The dataset comprised deeply sampled blood TCRbeta repertoires from subjects exposed to, actively infected with, or recovered from COVID-19. The material from the prospective study consisted of cDNA or gDNA derived from T cells, B-cell-depleted T cells, or PBMCs. Where available, HLA class I and class II types were obtained from metadata supplied by the sample provider rather than from assay-based typing. Results the study describes overall, beyond this receptor: Clinical and demographic metadata were provided uncurated, with the amount varying by source and participant.

The sequenced material came from peripheral blood. The sequence is built from TRBV18 and TRBJ2-7, and TRBD2 matches 8 of the central bases. The receptor was derived from a human donor in a cohort sampled during active COVID-19. The bases are TGTGCCAGCTCGCCGGGGGGGCTCGGGGGAAAGTACGAGCAGTACTTC. This is translated as CASSPGGLGGKYEQYF.